The present entry profiles one T cell receptor beta chain with its context. What it binds is not known. Second-dose intervals of approximately 4 or approximately 12 weeks were pooled. The repertoire was sequenced with immunoSEQ multiplex PCR; TCRdb's copy has only in-frame clones and lacks some. There are 150,000 to 200,000 clones in the sample; around 90% occur only once, and roughly 1.4% lies in the top ten. The source of the sample is a study of T cell responses to AZD1222 COVID-19 vaccine. CDR3 length: 14 amino acids. V shed 4 bases and J 4 bases; nucleotides not matched to a gene: 6. CDR1 and CDR2 (germline): WSHSY, SAAADI. The study, taken as a whole, reports: Repertoire collection took place solely once the T cell response had peaked. Dominant at 160-218 and 743-854, vaccine-associated CD4 TCRs also spanned spike. Compared with day 0, the breadth and depth of the Spike-specific TCR repertoire rose significantly after two doses of AZD1222.

This specimen was peripheral blood, taken 28 days after the second AZD1222 dose. This TCR was recovered from an adult who received the AZD1222 COVID-19 vaccine. The chain uses TRBV10-2 and TRBJ1-2; TRBD1 agrees at 7 bases. CDR3 region: CASSAEGASYGYTF. CDR3 bases: TGCGCCAGCAGTGCTGAGGGGGCAAGCTATGGCTACACCTTC.